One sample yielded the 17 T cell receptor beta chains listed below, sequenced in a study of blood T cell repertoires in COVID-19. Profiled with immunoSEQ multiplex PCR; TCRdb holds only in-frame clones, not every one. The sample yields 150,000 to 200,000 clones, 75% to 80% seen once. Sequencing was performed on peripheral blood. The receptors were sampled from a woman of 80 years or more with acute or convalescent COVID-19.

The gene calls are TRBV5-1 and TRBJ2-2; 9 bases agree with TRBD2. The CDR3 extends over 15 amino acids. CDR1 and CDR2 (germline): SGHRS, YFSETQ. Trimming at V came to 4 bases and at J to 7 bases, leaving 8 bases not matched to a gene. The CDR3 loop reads CASSQLAGKVGELFF. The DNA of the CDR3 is TGCGCCAGCAGCCAGCTAGCGGGAAAGGTCGGGGAGCTGTTTTTT.

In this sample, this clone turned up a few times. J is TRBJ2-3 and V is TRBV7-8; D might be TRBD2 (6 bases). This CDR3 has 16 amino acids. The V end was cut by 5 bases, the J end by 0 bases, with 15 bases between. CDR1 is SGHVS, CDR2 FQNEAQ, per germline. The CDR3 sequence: CASSPTPRGSTDTQYF. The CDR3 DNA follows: TGTGCCAGCAGCCCGACGCCCCGGGGGAGCACAGATACGCAGTATTTT.

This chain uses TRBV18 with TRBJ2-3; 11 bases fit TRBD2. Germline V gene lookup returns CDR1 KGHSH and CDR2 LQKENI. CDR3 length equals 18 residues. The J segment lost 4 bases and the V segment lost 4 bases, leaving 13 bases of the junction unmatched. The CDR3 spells CASSQGTSGGNFPDTQYF. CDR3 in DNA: TGTGCCAGCTCACAGGGAACTAGCGGGGGCAATTTCCCAGATACGCAGTATTTT.

The CDR3 region has the DNA TGTGCCAGCAGTGACAGGGGGCCTGAAGCTTTCTTT. It encodes CASSDRGPEAFF. The chain combines TRBV6-1 with TRBJ1-1; 8 nucleotides align to TRBD1. Trimming at V came to 3 bases and at J to 6 bases, leaving 0 bases not matched to a gene. Germline lookup yields CDR1 MNHNS and CDR2 SASEGT. The CDR3 has 12 residues.

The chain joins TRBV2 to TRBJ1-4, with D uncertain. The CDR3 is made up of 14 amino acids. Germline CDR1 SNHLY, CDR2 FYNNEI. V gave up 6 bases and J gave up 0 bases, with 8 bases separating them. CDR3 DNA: TGTGCCAGCAGCAACACCGCAACTAATGAAAAACTGTTTTTT. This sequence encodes CASSNTATNEKLFF.

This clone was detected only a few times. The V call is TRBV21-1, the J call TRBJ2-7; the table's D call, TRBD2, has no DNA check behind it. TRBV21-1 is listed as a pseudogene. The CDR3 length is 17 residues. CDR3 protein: CASSPSPRRTPSYEQYF. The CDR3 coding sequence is TGTGCCAGCAGCCCCTCGCCCCGGAGGACCCCCTCCTACGAGCAGTACTTC.

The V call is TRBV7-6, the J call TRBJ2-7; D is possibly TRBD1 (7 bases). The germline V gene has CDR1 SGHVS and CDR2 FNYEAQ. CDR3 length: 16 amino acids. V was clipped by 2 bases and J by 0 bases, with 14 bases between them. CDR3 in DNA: TGTGCCAGCAGCTTACAGGGGGGCGGCCACTCCTACGAGCAGTACTTC. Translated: CASSLQGGGHSYEQYF.

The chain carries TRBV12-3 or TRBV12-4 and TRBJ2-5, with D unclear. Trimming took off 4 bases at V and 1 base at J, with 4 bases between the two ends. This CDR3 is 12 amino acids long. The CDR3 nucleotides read TGTGCCAGCAGTTCCTCCCAAGAGACCCAGTACTTC. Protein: CASSSSQETQYF.

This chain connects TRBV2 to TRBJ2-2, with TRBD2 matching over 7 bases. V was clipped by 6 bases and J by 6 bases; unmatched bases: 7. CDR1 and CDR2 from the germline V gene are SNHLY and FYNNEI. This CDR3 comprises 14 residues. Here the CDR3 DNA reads TGTGCCAGCAGGACCCGGGACTACGCCGGGGAGCTGTTTTTT. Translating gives CASRTRDYAGELFF.

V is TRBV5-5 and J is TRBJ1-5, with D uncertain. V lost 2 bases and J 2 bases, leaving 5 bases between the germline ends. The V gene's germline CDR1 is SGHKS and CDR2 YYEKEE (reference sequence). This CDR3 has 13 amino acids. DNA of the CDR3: TGTGCCAGCAGCTTTCGGGGCAATCAGCCCCAGCATTTT. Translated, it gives CASSFRGNQPQHF.

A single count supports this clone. CDR3 amino acids: CASSWTGRWTGELFF. CDR3 nucleotide sequence: TGTGCCAGCAGCTGGACAGGGCGGTGGACCGGGGAGCTGTTTTTT. The chain carries TRBV7-8 and TRBJ2-2, with 8 bases that match TRBD1. Germline loops: CDR1 SGHVS, CDR2 FQNEAQ. There are 15 residues in the CDR3. Trimming removed 4 bases from V and 5 bases from J; junction bases left unmatched: 6. Full variable domain (outside the CDR3, taken from reference TRBV7-8 and TRBJ2-2): GAGVSQSPRYKVAKRGQDVALRCDPISGHVSLFWYQQALGQGPEFLTYFQNEAQLDKSGLPSDRFFAERPEGSVSTLKIQRTQQEDSAVYLCASSWTGRWTGELFFGEGSRLTVL.

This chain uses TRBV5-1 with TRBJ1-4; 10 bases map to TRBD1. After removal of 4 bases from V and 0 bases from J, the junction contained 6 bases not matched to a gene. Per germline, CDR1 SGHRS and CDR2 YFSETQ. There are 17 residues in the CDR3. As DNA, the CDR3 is TGCGCCAGCAGCGTCGCCGGGACAGGGGCAACTAATGAAAAACTGTTTTTT. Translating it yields CASSVAGTGATNEKLFF.

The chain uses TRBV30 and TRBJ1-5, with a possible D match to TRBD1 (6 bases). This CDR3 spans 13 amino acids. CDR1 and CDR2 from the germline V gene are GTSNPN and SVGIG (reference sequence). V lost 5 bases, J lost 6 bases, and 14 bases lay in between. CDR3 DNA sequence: TGTGCCTGGGAGGGGGGGAACGGTCAGCCCCAGCATTTT. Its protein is CAWEGGNGQPQHF. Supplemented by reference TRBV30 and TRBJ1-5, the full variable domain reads SQTIHQWPATLVQPVGSPLSLECTVEGTSNPNLYWYRQAAGRGLQLLFYSVGIGQISSEVPQNLSASRPQDRQFILSSKKLLLSDSGFYLCAWEGGNGQPQHFGDGTRLSIL.

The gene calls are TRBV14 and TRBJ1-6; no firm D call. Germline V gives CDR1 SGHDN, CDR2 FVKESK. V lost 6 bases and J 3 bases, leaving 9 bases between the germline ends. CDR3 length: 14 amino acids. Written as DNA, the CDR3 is TGTGCCAGCAGTCCGAGCGACTATAATTCACCCCTCCACTTT. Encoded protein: CASSPSDYNSPLHF.

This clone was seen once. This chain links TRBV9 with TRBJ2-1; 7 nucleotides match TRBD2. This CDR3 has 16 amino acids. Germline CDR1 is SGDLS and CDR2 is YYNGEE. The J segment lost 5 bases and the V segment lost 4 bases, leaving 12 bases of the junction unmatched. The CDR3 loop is CASSSPGSGSNNEQFF. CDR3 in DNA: TGTGCCAGCAGCTCCCCGGGTAGCGGGTCGAACAATGAGCAGTTCTTC.

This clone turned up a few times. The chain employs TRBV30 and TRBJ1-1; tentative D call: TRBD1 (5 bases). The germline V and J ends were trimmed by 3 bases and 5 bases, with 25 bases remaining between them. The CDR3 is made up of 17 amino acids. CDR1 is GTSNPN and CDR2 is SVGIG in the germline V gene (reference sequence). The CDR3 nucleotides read TGTGCCTGGAGCCGATTATCGGCACTCGGTCGACAGACTGAAGCTTTCTTT. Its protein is CAWSRLSALGRQTEAFF.

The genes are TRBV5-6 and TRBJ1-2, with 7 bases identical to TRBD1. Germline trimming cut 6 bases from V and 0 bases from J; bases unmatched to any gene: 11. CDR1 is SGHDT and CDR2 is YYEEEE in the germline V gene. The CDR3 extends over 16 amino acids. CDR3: CASTPPGTESNYGYTF. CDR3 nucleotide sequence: TGTGCCAGCACCCCGCCCGGGACAGAATCTAACTATGGCTACACCTTC.